The TCR beta chain under discussion was sequenced for a study of T cell repertoires in cytomegalovirus infection. Study as a whole: TCR beta signatures that were public indicated CMV infection and matching HLA type. Points from the study as a whole: There were carriers of CMV plus the relevant HLA, and cumulative public TCR beta family frequency identified them. The study found HLA-C-restricted CMV-specific TCR beta clonotypes dominating the ex vivo response.

There are many counts of this clonotype. Its antigen is undetermined. Trimming cost V 2 bases and J 10 bases, with 12 bases left between them. In germline, CDR1 is SGHTA, CDR2 FQGNSA. This CDR3 contains 13 residues. A single record per CDR3 protein comes from TCRdb applying MiXCR to the reads. Among some 900,000 distinct CDR3 sequences listed, approximately 29% were seen once. This specimen consisted of cultured CD8+ T cells from PBMCs, obtained from culture after CMV antigen stimulation. This TCR derives from a human donor in good health (CMV status not recorded). Some clones in this sample may be carry-over from other donors' samples. This chain connects TRBV7-2 to TRBJ2-1, with D unresolved. The CDR3 sequence: CASSLNEPVEQFF. For the CDR3, the DNA is TGTGCCAGCAGCTTAAATGAGCCTGTAGAGCAGTTCTTC.